The 28 T cell receptor beta chains below all came from one sample that was sequenced in a study of T cell changes during pregnancy in multiple sclerosis (dated by TCRdb to between 2018 and 2021). Libraries were made using the immunoSEQ multiplex PCR assay. TCRdb took over this immuneACCESS table, retaining in-frame rearrangements with V and J assigned. Such tables are incomplete; in checked studies, under half of the missing clones stem from an unresolved V gene, and the remainder is unexplained. This sample is represented by under 55,000 clones; approximately 91% of them were singletons. Roughly a tenth of the sample goes to the ten largest clones. Sequencing was performed on CD8+ T cells from peripheral blood mononuclear cells, taken after pregnancy. The receptors were sampled from a female donor with multiple sclerosis, enrolled in a pregnancy study.

The J gene is TRBJ2-3, the V gene TRBV9; 9 bases map to TRBD2. V shed 0 bases and J 7 bases; nucleotides not matched to a gene: 6. The CDR3 loop spans 15 amino acids. CDR1 is SGDLS and CDR2 is YYNGEE in the germline V gene. DNA of the CDR3: TGTGCCAGCAGCGTAGGGCGGGGGGGCCTAAATACGCAGTATTTT. Its translation is CASSVGRGGLNTQYF.

The chain is built from TRBV7-9 and TRBJ2-6, with TRBD1 matching over 7 bases. The J segment lost 0 bases and the V segment lost 2 bases, leaving 7 bases of the junction unmatched. The CDR3 sequence is 18 residues long. In germline, CDR1 is SEHNR, CDR2 FQNEAQ (reference sequence). CDR3 amino acids: CASSLHGTVISGANVLTF. In DNA, the CDR3 is TGTGCCAGCAGCTTACACGGGACAGTCATCTCTGGGGCCAACGTCCTGACTTTC.

V is TRBV27 and J is TRBJ1-5, with 7 bases that match TRBD1. Trimming removed 2 bases from V and 0 bases from J; junction bases left unmatched: 13. The germline gives CDR1 MNHEY, CDR2 SMNVEV (reference sequence). The CDR3 totals 19 residues. CDR3 nucleotides: TGTGCCAGCAGTTTACCCCCCTGGACAGGTCGAGATAGCAATCAGCCCCAGCATTTT. Amino acid sequence: CASSLPPWTGRDSNQPQHF.

The chain joins TRBV6-1 to TRBJ1-2; maybe TRBD1 (5 bases). The germline CDR1 and CDR2 sequences are MNHNS and SASEGT. V shed 1 base and J shed 8 bases, with 8 bases lying between them. The CDR3 runs 12 residues. CDR3 protein: CASSEGGVGYTF. CDR3 bases: TGTGCCAGCAGTGAAGGGGGGGTGGGCTACACCTTC.

This chain joins TRBV5-1 and TRBJ1-1, with TRBD1 as a possible D gene (5 bases). CDR3 length: 16 residues. Germline V gives CDR1 SGHRS, CDR2 YFSETQ. The V end lost 4 bases, the J end lost 2 bases, and 18 bases lay between the germline ends. In DNA form, the CDR3 reads TGCGCCAGCAGCCCACACGACAGTGGGTTTAACACTGAAGCTTTCTTT. Its translation: CASSPHDSGFNTEAFF.

The V gene is TRBV13, the J gene TRBJ2-5; TRBD2 matches at 10 bases. The V and J ends lost 3 bases and 3 bases, in that order; junction bases with no gene match: 10. Germline V gene sequence: CDR1 PRHDT, CDR2 FYEKMQ (reference sequence). This CDR3 has 17 residues. The DNA for the CDR3 is TGTGCCAGCAGCTTCCCCGGTGAAGCGGGGGGGAAAGAGACCCAGTACTTC. Amino acids: CASSFPGEAGGKETQYF.

CDR3 amino acids: CASSKGTPTDTQYF. CDR3 bases: TGTGCCAGCAGCAAGGGGACTCCCACAGATACGCAGTATTTT. This chain joins TRBV21-1 and TRBJ2-3; the table's TRBD2 call for D was not verified on the DNA. TRBV21-1 is shown as a pseudogene. CDR3 length: 14 amino acids.

J is TRBJ1-4 and V is TRBV10-3, with D perhaps matching TRBD1 (5 bases). V gave up 4 bases and J gave up 8 bases, with 14 bases separating them. In germline, CDR1 is ENHRY, CDR2 SYGVKD. The CDR3 totals 14 residues. CDR3 coding DNA: TGTGCCATCAGTGTCGGAGGGAAGGGGGAAAAACTGTTTTTT. Encoded protein: CAISVGGKGEKLFF.

This chain uses TRBV15 with TRBJ2-4; no reliable D call. The CDR3 has 10 residues. Germline V gene data show CDR1 as LNHNV and CDR2 as YYDKDF (reference sequence). V gave up 0 bases and J gave up 15 bases, with 6 bases separating them. CDR3 amino acids: CATSRDRLYF. CDR3 coding DNA: TGTGCCACCAGCAGAGATCGTTTGTACTTC.

The chain is built from TRBV27 and TRBJ1-3, with TRBD1 as a possible D gene (6 bases). In germline, CDR1 is MNHEY, CDR2 SMNVEV (reference sequence). This CDR3 has 15 residues. With 0 bases removed from V and 4 bases from J, the gap between germline ends came to 10 bases. The CDR3 DNA is TGTGCCAGCAGTTTATCCGGGGACACAGGAAACACCATATATTTT. Protein sequence: CASSLSGDTGNTIYF.

This chain links TRBV20-1 with TRBJ1-2; unclear D gene. The CDR3 sequence is 10 residues long. V gave up 5 bases and J gave up 5 bases, with 6 bases separating them. The V gene's germline CDR1 is DFQATT and CDR2 SNEGSKA (reference sequence). The CDR3 here is CSAPIYGYTF. For the CDR3, the DNA is TGCAGTGCTCCAATTTATGGCTACACCTTC.

In this sample, this clone turned up once. The rearrangement links TRBV19 to TRBJ2-1; TRBD1 matches 9 bases. From germline, CDR1 is LNHDA and CDR2 SQIVND (reference sequence). The CDR3 covers 14 residues. J was trimmed by 1 base and V by 6 bases; bases with no gene match: 1. The CDR3 region has the DNA TGTGCCAGTAGGGACAGGGGTTCCTACAATGAGCAGTTCTTC. Translation gives CASRDRGSYNEQFF.

The rearrangement joins TRBV4-1 to TRBJ1-2; TRBD1 might be the D (5 bases). Germline V gene sequence: CDR1 MGHRA, CDR2 YSYEKL. The CDR3 spans 15 residues. V lost 2 bases, J lost 1 base, and 11 bases lay in between. The CDR3 nucleotides are TGCGCCAGCAGCCAATCTCAGGGACTTAACTATGGCTACACCTTC. Translated: CASSQSQGLNYGYTF.

This rearrangement joins TRBV13 to TRBJ1-1, with 10 bases aligning to TRBD1. Germline-derived CDR1 and CDR2 are PRHDT and FYEKMQ (reference sequence). The V and J ends lost 3 bases and 9 bases, in that order; junction bases with no gene match: 1. The CDR3 contains 12 residues. In DNA, the CDR3 is TGTGCCAGCAGCTTGGGACAGGGGAAAGCTTTCTTT. This gives the protein CASSLGQGKAFF.

With regard to this clone: In the same sample, other DNA sequences code for this CDR3. The chain carries TRBV4-1 and TRBJ2-3; perhaps TRBD2 as D (5 bases). Germline CDR1 MGHRA, CDR2 YSYEKL. V gave up 2 bases and J gave up 0 bases, with 9 bases separating them. This CDR3 region has 15 residues. The CDR3 loop is CASSQTSGSTDTQYF. The CDR3 coding sequence is TGCGCCAGCAGCCAAACGTCGGGGAGCACAGATACGCAGTATTTT.

This clone was observed a handful of times. The rearrangement joins TRBV19 to TRBJ2-7, with TRBD1 identical over 12 bases. Trimming took 5 bases from V and 3 from J; bases not matched to a gene: 5. The CDR3 is 15 amino acids. Germline V gives CDR1 LNHDA, CDR2 SQIVND (reference sequence). DNA for the CDR3: TGTGCCAGTAGTTCGGGGACAGGGGGCTTCTACGAGCAGTACTTC. Encoded protein: CASSSGTGGFYEQYF.

The chain couples TRBV9 to TRBJ1-6, with TRBD1 identical over 7 bases. Germline CDR1 reads SGDLS; CDR2 reads YYNGEE. The CDR3 loop spans 18 amino acids. V shed 4 bases, J shed 7 bases, and the junction held 17 bases outside the gene matches. For the CDR3, the DNA is TGTGCCAGCAGCACCCCAACCGGAGGAGACAGGGCCAATTCACCCCTCCACTTT. Translation: CASSTPTGGDRANSPLHF.

The chain recombines TRBV4-1 with TRBJ2-7; 7 positions agree with TRBD1. From germline, CDR1 is MGHRA and CDR2 YSYEKL. This CDR3 region has 12 residues. With V trimmed by 1 base and J by 7 bases, 1 base remained unmatched. The CDR3 DNA is TGCGCCAGCAGCCAAGCGGGACAGGAGCAGTACTTC. The encoded protein is CASSQAGQEQYF.

The V gene is TRBV11-3, the J gene TRBJ2-3; tentatively, D is TRBD1 (6 bases). V dropped 5 bases and J dropped 2 bases, with 17 bases sitting between them. Germline V gene lookup returns CDR1 SGHNT and CDR2 YENEEA. The CDR3 totals 16 residues. DNA for the CDR3: TGTGCCAGCAGCGAACCCTCACAGGGCGTCACAGATACGCAGTATTTT. Translating it yields CASSEPSQGVTDTQYF.

The chain recombines TRBV2 with TRBJ1-3, with 7 bases aligning to TRBD1. Germline V CDR1 and CDR2: SNHLY, FYNNEI. The CDR3 is 16 residues long. Trimming cost V 1 base and J 1 base; bases outside gene matches: 4. The CDR3 is CASSEGWDSSGNTIYF. The CDR3 region has the DNA TGTGCCAGCAGTGAAGGCTGGGACAGTTCTGGAAACACCATATATTTT.

The V and J genes are TRBV15 and TRBJ1-5; no clear D gene. The V and J ends lost 3 bases and 6 bases respectively, with 12 bases between them. Germline lookup yields CDR1 LNHNV and CDR2 YYDKDF (reference sequence). CDR3 size: 14 residues. In nucleotides, the CDR3 is TGTGCCACCAGCAGTTCGTTGGGGAGTCAGCCCCAGCATTTT. Residues: CATSSSLGSQPQHF.

The chain carries TRBV9 and TRBJ1-2, with TRBD1 matching over 10 bases. The CDR3 is 14 amino acids. The V segment lost 4 bases and the J segment 5 bases; nucleotides outside the gene matches: 5. Germline values: CDR1 SGDLS, CDR2 YYNGEE. The CDR3 nucleotides read TGTGCCAGCAGCTCAAGGACAGGGGGGTATGGCTACACCTTC. Protein sequence: CASSSRTGGYGYTF.

The chain carries TRBV15 and TRBJ1-5, with D unresolved. The V gene's germline CDR1 is LNHNV and CDR2 YYDKDF (reference sequence). The CDR3 length is 15 residues. V was clipped by 0 bases and J by 6 bases, with 12 bases between them. CDR3 region: CATSRDAGKAQPQHF. In nucleotides, the CDR3 is TGTGCCACCAGCAGAGACGCGGGGAAGGCTCAGCCCCAGCATTTT.

The chain links TRBV9 to TRBJ1-1, with D possibly matching TRBD1 (6 bases). Germline lookup yields CDR1 SGDLS and CDR2 YYNGEE. The V and J ends lost 7 bases and 10 bases respectively, with 17 bases between them. The length of the CDR3 is 12 residues. CDR3 DNA sequence: TGTGCCAGCTCCGCGGGGGGCGATGGAGCTTTCTTT. Its translation is CASSAGGDGAFF.

This rearrangement joins TRBV9 to TRBJ1-1, with D possibly TRBD1 on 6 matching bases. CDR3 length: 16 amino acids. Trimming cost V 1 base and J 1 base, with 14 bases left between them. Germline CDR1 and CDR2: SGDLS and YYNGEE. CDR3 sequence (DNA): TGTGCCAGCAGCGTAAGGGCCGGACAGCCGAACACTGAAGCTTTCTTT. It encodes CASSVRAGQPNTEAFF.

This sequence joins TRBV5-5 and TRBJ1-1; possibly TRBD1 for D (5 bases). This CDR3 has 15 residues. V lost 1 base to trimming and J lost 2 bases, with 12 bases between them. Germline V CDR1 and CDR2: SGHKS, YYEKEE (reference sequence). The CDR3 spells CASSLSPTANTEAFF. In nucleotides, the CDR3 is TGTGCCAGCAGCTTGTCCCCGACAGCTAACACTGAAGCTTTCTTT.

The CDR3 protein is CASRDRGSGNTEAFF. CDR3 nucleotide sequence: TGCGCCAGCAGGGACAGGGGTTCAGGGAACACTGAAGCTTTCTTT. This rearrangement joins TRBV5-1 to TRBJ1-1; 9 nucleotides align to TRBD1. Unmatched junction bases numbered 6, after V lost 5 bases and J lost 1 base. The CDR3 is 15 residues long. CDR1 and CDR2 from the germline V gene are SGHRS and YFSETQ.

This sequence joins TRBV11-2 and TRBJ1-6; D unresolved. Between the trimmed V and J ends, which lost 5 bases and 5 bases, there was a span of 16 bases. Germline lookup yields CDR1 SGHAT and CDR2 FQNNGV. The length of the CDR3 is 16 residues. In DNA, the CDR3 is TGTGCCAGCAGCCGAACGACGGGGATAGATAATTCACCCCTCCACTTT. Amino acids: CASSRTTGIDNSPLHF.